This entry concerns a single TCR beta chain. The sample comes from a study of OX40 agonist ivuxolimab in advanced cancers. Study at large: Patients got intravenous ivuxolimab at 0.01 to 10 mg/kg every 2 weeks. Subjects had a mean age of roughly 60 years, with a range of about 23 to 79; more than 75% were male. Treatment received earlier with anti-PD-1, anti-PD-L1 or anti-CTLA-4 agents was allowed, and more than 35% had some.

Clones were sequenced by immunoSEQ multiplex PCR, and TCRdb holds only the in-frame ones, with some missing. The table records 55,000 to 90,000 clones, roughly 88% of them present only once. Germline values: CDR1 SEHNR, CDR2 FQNEAQ (reference sequence). This CDR3 has 14 residues. V shed 6 bases, J shed 2 bases, and the junction held 7 bases outside the gene matches. The sequence came from an adult with an advanced solid tumor such as melanoma, head and neck, liver or kidney cancer. This specimen consisted of CD4+ or CD8+ T cells sorted from blood, obtained in a trial of the OX40 agonist ivuxolimab. The chain combines TRBV7-9 with TRBJ2-7, with 7 bases identical to TRBD1. The CDR3 nucleotides read TGTGCCAGCAGTTCGACCACAGGGGCCTACGAGCAGTACTTC. Translation gives CASSSTTGAYEQYF.